These 21 T cell receptor beta chains share one sample of origin, sequenced in a study of T-cell reconstitution after alpha-beta-depleted transplantation in children. Unique molecular identifiers were incorporated when the TCRbeta library was constructed. In TCRdb, the PCR reads were re-called with MiXCR into one record per CDR3 protein. The repertoire holds 250,000 to 300,000 distinct CDR3 sequences, with 9.9% as singletons. The sequences come from PBMCs from the stem cell graft donor, collected from the stem cell graft. These TCRs come from a human donor who donated a stem cell graft to a child with SCID.

This clonotype turned up a few times. This sequence joins TRBV5-1 and TRBJ2-5; 10 bases map to TRBD2. The germline V gene has CDR1 SGHRS and CDR2 YFSETQ. J was trimmed by 5 bases and V by 2 bases; bases with no gene match: 6. The CDR3 totals 15 residues. The CDR3 DNA follows: TGCGCCAGCAGCTTTGAGCCGGGACTAGCGGAGACCCAGTACTTC. Translating it yields CASSFEPGLAETQYF.

This chain uses TRBV24-1 with TRBJ2-1; D tentatively reads TRBD1 or TRBD2 (7 bases each). This CDR3 is 17 amino acids long. The germline CDR1 and CDR2 sequences are KGHDR and SFDVKD. Trimming cost V 3 bases and J 4 bases, with 18 bases left between them. The CDR3 nucleotides are TGTGCCACCAGTGATCCAGGGGGGAGCGGGGAGTACAATGAGCAGTTCTTC. As protein: CATSDPGGSGEYNEQFF.

The V call is TRBV5-8, the J call TRBJ1-5; no clear D gene. The CDR3 is 13 amino acids. V was trimmed by 6 bases and J by 7 bases, leaving 14 bases between them. Germline V CDR1 and CDR2: SGHTS, YDEGEE. In nucleotides, the CDR3 is TGTGCCAGCATCCCCCCAGTGGGGCAGCCCCAGCATTTT. This sequence encodes CASIPPVGQPQHF.

This chain uses TRBV5-1 with TRBJ2-2; D gene unclear. Germline V gene data show CDR1 as SGHRS and CDR2 as YFSETQ. The CDR3 sequence is 14 residues long. V gave up 5 bases and J gave up 1 base, with 9 bases separating them. The CDR3 sequence: CASSVTQNTGELFF. In DNA form, the CDR3 reads TGCGCCAGCAGTGTGACTCAGAACACCGGGGAGCTGTTTTTT.

Ten or more counts support this clonotype. V and J are TRBV19 and TRBJ2-1, with D unresolved. Germline V CDR1 and CDR2: LNHDA, SQIVND (reference sequence). The V end lost 6 bases, the J end lost 2 bases, and 5 bases lay between the germline ends. The CDR3 totals 12 residues. CDR3 coding DNA: TGTGCCAGTAGCACCCCCTACAATGAGCAGTTCTTC. It specifies CASSTPYNEQFF.

The rearrangement links TRBV6-1 to TRBJ1-1; D is ambiguous. V lost 2 bases and J lost 0, with 7 bases in between. The length of the CDR3 is 14 residues. Germline V gene lookup returns CDR1 MNHNS and CDR2 SASEGT. DNA for the CDR3: TGTGCCAGCAGTGAAAAGGGCATGAACACTGAAGCTTTCTTT. It encodes CASSEKGMNTEAFF.

This clonotype showed up many times. This CDR3 is CASSLNRDWRTDTQYF. For the CDR3, the DNA is TGTGCCAGCAGTCTTAACCGGGACTGGCGCACAGATACGCAGTATTTT. The rearrangement joins TRBV27 to TRBJ2-3; TRBD2 is a possible D gene (6 bases). Germline lookup yields CDR1 MNHEY and CDR2 SMNVEV (reference sequence). CDR3 length equals 16 residues. The V end was cut by 5 bases, the J end by 1 base, with 16 bases between.

This clonotype occurred a few times. The chain recombines TRBV29-1 with TRBJ1-2, with D possibly matching TRBD1 (5 bases). V was shortened by 0 bases and J by 4 bases, with 12 bases between the two germline ends. CDR1 SQVTM and CDR2 ANQGSEA come from the germline V gene. This CDR3 region has 14 residues. CDR3 nucleotide sequence: TGCAGCGTTGAAGACCAGACAGTCTTCTATGGCTACACCTTC. Translation: CSVEDQTVFYGYTF.

This clonotype showed up just a few times. The genes are TRBV12-3 or TRBV12-4 and TRBJ1-4; TRBD1 matches at 10 bases. The CDR3 sequence is 15 residues long. J was trimmed by 6 bases and V by 5 bases; bases with no gene match: 6. CDR3 protein: CASSPRDRGYEKLFF. In DNA, the CDR3 is TGTGCCAGCAGTCCCCGGGACAGGGGATATGAAAAACTGTTTTTT.

This clonotype was counted at least ten times. The chain joins TRBV20-1 to TRBJ2-4; TRBD2 matches 8 bases. CDR1 is DFQATT and CDR2 is SNEGSKA in the germline V gene (reference sequence). V lost 5 bases and J lost 6; bases outside the gene matches: 12. This CDR3 contains 15 residues. The DNA for the CDR3 is TGCAGTGCTTATAGCGGGGTCGCCGTGGGAAACATTCAGTACTTC. This codes for CSAYSGVAVGNIQYF.

The rearrangement links TRBV5-1 to TRBJ2-1, with TRBD1 identical over 8 bases. The CDR3 sequence is 14 residues long. The V gene's germline CDR1 is SGHRS and CDR2 YFSETQ. The V gene end was trimmed by 4 bases and the J gene end by 5 bases; junction bases not matched to a gene: 5. CDR3 sequence reads: CASSQDRAHNEQFF. The CDR3 bases are TGCGCCAGCAGCCAGGACAGGGCTCACAATGAGCAGTTCTTC.

This clonotype was seen ten or more times. Compared with germline, one end of the junction differs, possibly owing to a read error. This chain links TRBV20-1 with TRBJ2-3; D uncertain. The CDR3 runs to 17 residues. Germline assignment: CDR1 DFQATT and CDR2 SNEGSKA (reference sequence). CDR3 residues: CSARGGVPGQSTDTQYF. The CDR3 DNA is TGCAGTGCCAGAGGCGGTGTCCCGGGCCAAAGCACAGATACGCAGTATTTT.

This clonotype was picked up a small number of times. This chain links TRBV7-9 with TRBJ2-5; D gene uncertain. The CDR3 covers 14 residues. CDR1 is SEHNR, CDR2 FQNEAQ, per germline (reference sequence). Trimming stripped 4 bases from V and 0 bases from J, with 9 bases between. DNA of the CDR3: TGTGCCAGCAGCTATGCTGGGTACCAAGAGACCCAGTACTTC. Protein product: CASSYAGYQETQYF. Together with reference TRBV7-9 and TRBJ2-5, the CDR3 gives the full variable domain: DTGVSQNPRHKITKRGQNVTFRCDPISEHNRLYWYRQTLGQGPEFLTYFQNEAQLEKSRLLSDRFSAERPKGSFSTLEIQRTEQGDSAMYLCASSYAGYQETQYFGPGTRLLVL.

The V and J genes are TRBV12-3 or TRBV12-4 and TRBJ2-2; D unclear. V lost 5 bases, J lost 5 bases, and 18 bases lay in between. The CDR3 is 16 amino acids. The chain's CDR3 is CASSRAGLRKTGELFF. CDR3 DNA: TGTGCCAGCAGTCGCGCCGGGTTGCGGAAAACCGGGGAGCTGTTTTTT.

This clonotype was seen many times. The V and J genes are TRBV3-1 and TRBJ2-2; 12 nucleotides align to TRBD1. There are 19 residues in the CDR3. In germline, CDR1 is LGHDT, CDR2 YNNKEL (reference sequence). V lost 2 bases to trimming and J lost 1 base; unmatched junction nucleotides: 8. The CDR3 region is CASSQYRDRGRWNTGELFF. As DNA, the CDR3 is TGTGCCAGCAGCCAATACCGGGACAGGGGGCGGTGGAACACCGGGGAGCTGTTTTTT.

At least ten counts were recorded for this clonotype. The V call is TRBV29-1, the J call TRBJ2-3; 8 nucleotides align to TRBD1. Germline V gene lookup returns CDR1 SQVTM and CDR2 ANQGSEA. Trimming took 5 bases from V and 6 from J; bases not matched to a gene: 10. This CDR3 is 14 amino acids long. DNA of the CDR3: TGCAGCGTTATGGGACAGGTTGTTGGGGATACGCAGTATTTT. It yields the protein CSVMGQVVGDTQYF.

This clonotype was seen ten or more times. The V and J genes are TRBV3-1 and TRBJ1-2; a possible D gene is TRBD1 (5 bases). Germline V gives CDR1 LGHDT, CDR2 YNNKEL (reference sequence). This CDR3 is 14 amino acids long. The V and J ends lost 8 bases and 4 bases respectively, with 17 bases between them. The CDR3 region is CASGERQPPYGYTF. The CDR3 DNA sequence: TGTGCCAGCGGGGAGAGACAGCCTCCCTATGGCTACACCTTC.

A few counts support this clonotype. CDR3 coding DNA: TGTGCCAGCAGCCATACTCAGGGGACCGGGGCCAACGTCCTGACTTTC. Its translation: CASSHTQGTGANVLTF. The chain couples TRBV4-2 to TRBJ2-6, with a possible D match to TRBD1 (6 bases). This CDR3 is built from 16 residues. Per the germline V gene, CDR1 is LGHNA and CDR2 is YNFKEQ. Trimming stripped 3 bases from V and 4 bases from J, with 13 bases between.

This chain connects TRBV20-1 to TRBJ1-2; no firm D call. This CDR3 is built from 13 residues. Germline loops: CDR1 DFQATT, CDR2 SNEGSKA (reference sequence). The V end lost 4 bases, the J end lost 7 bases, and 16 bases lay between the germline ends. The CDR3 spells CSATPVGKAGYTF. CDR3 DNA sequence: TGCAGTGCTACCCCAGTCGGAAAGGCTGGCTACACCTTC.

This clonotype was recorded a few times. The chain couples TRBV6-5 to TRBJ2-2, with D perhaps assigned TRBD1 or TRBD2 (5 bases each). Germline V CDR1 and CDR2: MNHEY, SVGAGI. The CDR3 consists of 16 residues. Trimming left V 0 bases short and J 6 bases short, with 14 bases between. The CDR3 bases are TGTGCCAGCAGTTACTCTGGGGGTTCGGACGCCGGGGAGCTGTTTTTT. It is translated as CASSYSGGSDAGELFF.

V gene TRBV15 combines with J gene TRBJ1-3; 8 bases agree with TRBD1. Per germline, CDR1 LNHNV and CDR2 YYDKDF (reference sequence). Germline trimming cut 3 bases from V and 4 bases from J; bases unmatched to any gene: 2. The CDR3 has 14 amino acids. The chain's CDR3 is CATSSTGGGNTIYF. The CDR3 DNA reads as TGTGCCACCAGCAGTACAGGGGGAGGAAACACCATATATTTT. Variable domain in full (rest from reference TRBV15 and TRBJ1-3): DAMVIQNPRYQVTQFGKPVTLSCSQTLNHNVMYWYQQKSSQAPKLLFHYYDKDFNNEADTPDNFQSRRPNTSFCFLDIRSPGLGDTAMYLCATSSTGGGNTIYFGEGSWLTVV.